These 17 T cell receptor beta chains were sequenced from one sample in a study of blood T cell repertoires in COVID-19. Profiled with immunoSEQ multiplex PCR; TCRdb holds only in-frame clones, not every one. The sample includes around 160,000 clones, roughly 84% of them seen just once. Sequences were obtained from PBMCs or T cells enriched from blood (not recorded which). These receptor sequences come from a woman aged 45-65 years who had been exposed to COVID-19.

The V and J genes are TRBV5-1 and TRBJ2-3; 8 bases are a match to TRBD2. This CDR3 has 14 residues. The germline gives CDR1 SGHRS, CDR2 YFSETQ. The J segment lost 4 bases and the V segment lost 7 bases, leaving 8 bases of the junction unmatched. The CDR3 DNA is TGCGCCAGCGAACCTACTAGCGGCGCAGATACGCAGTATTTT. Translated: CASEPTSGADTQYF.

The J gene is TRBJ1-5, the V gene TRBV27; no firm D call. The CDR3 totals 13 residues. Germline V gene lookup returns CDR1 MNHEY and CDR2 SMNVEV (reference sequence). The V end was cut by 5 bases, the J end by 5 bases, with 10 bases between. The CDR3 here is CASSKGGHQPQHF. CDR3 coding DNA: TGTGCCAGCAGTAAAGGCGGCCATCAGCCCCAGCATTTT.

The chain couples TRBV5-5 to TRBJ1-2; possible D gene TRBD1, 6 bases. Germline-derived CDR1 and CDR2 are SGHKS and YYEKEE (reference sequence). CDR3 length: 15 residues. Trimming took 2 bases from V and 1 from J, leaving 12 bases between them. The CDR3 loop is CASSFSGQLNYGYTF. In DNA form, the CDR3 reads TGTGCCAGCAGCTTTTCCGGACAGCTTAACTATGGCTACACCTTC.

V is TRBV6-2 or TRBV6-3 and J is TRBJ2-1, with TRBD2 matching over 7 bases. V was pared by 5 bases and J by 6 bases, with 7 bases of the junction left unmatched. The length of the CDR3 is 14 residues. Per the germline V gene, CDR1 is MNHEY and CDR2 is SVGEGT. The CDR3 DNA reads TGTGCCAGCAGTGGGAGGGGAGGGTCCAATGAGCAGTTCTTC. Protein sequence: CASSGRGGSNEQFF.

This clone was seen only once. The chain links TRBV14 to TRBJ2-2, with 8 bases aligning to TRBD2. Trimming cost V 2 bases and J 6 bases; bases outside gene matches: 8. The CDR3 runs 16 residues. CDR1 and CDR2 from the germline V gene are SGHDN and FVKESK. CDR3 in DNA: TGTGCCAGCAGCCAACAGGGACTAGGGGGGCCCGGGGAGCTGTTTTTT. This codes for CASSQQGLGGPGELFF.

The genes are TRBV19 and TRBJ2-1, with 7 bases identical to TRBD1. CDR3 size: 17 residues. V lost 3 bases and J lost 8; bases outside the gene matches: 16. Germline-derived CDR1 and CDR2 are LNHDA and SQIVND (reference sequence). The CDR3 sequence: CASSIAVGDSRRDEQFF. The CDR3 DNA is TGTGCCAGTAGTATTGCGGTGGGGGACAGTAGAAGAGATGAGCAGTTCTTC.

This chain joins TRBV2 and TRBJ2-1; 9 nucleotides match TRBD1. CDR3 length: 14 residues. CDR1 is SNHLY, CDR2 FYNNEI, per germline. The CDR3 DNA sequence: TGTGCTTCCCTGGGACAGGGTCCATACAATGAGCAGTTCTTC. Amino acid sequence: CASLGQGPYNEQFF. Full variable domain (rest looked up from reference TRBV2 and TRBJ2-1): EPEVTQTPSHQVTQMGQEVILRCVPISNHLYFYWYRQILGQKVEFLVSFYNNEISEKSEIFDDQFSVERPDGSNFTLKIRSTKLEDSAMYFCASLGQGPYNEQFFGPGTRLTVL.

The rearrangement uses TRBV27 and TRBJ2-3, with 10 bases identical to TRBD2. Germline loops: CDR1 MNHEY, CDR2 SMNVEV (reference sequence). The CDR3 runs 16 residues. The V segment lost 3 bases and the J segment 7 bases; nucleotides outside the gene matches: 10. The CDR3 nucleotides read TGTGCCAGCAGTTTCTTGACTAGCGGGTGGGGGAATACGCAGTATTTT. It translates to CASSFLTSGWGNTQYF.

This chain joins TRBV2 and TRBJ2-7; the match to TRBD2 covers 14 bases. The V gene end was trimmed by 6 bases and the J gene end by 0 bases; junction bases not matched to a gene: 7. The CDR3 length is 17 residues. The germline V gene has CDR1 SNHLY and CDR2 FYNNEI. The CDR3 coding sequence is TGTGCCAGCAGGCGTGGACTAGCGGGGGGAAGCTCCTACGAGCAGTACTTC. Its translation: CASRRGLAGGSSYEQYF.

Written as DNA, the CDR3 is TGTGCCAGCAGCTTAAACTGGGGACTGACCTCTGGGGCCAACGTCCTGACTTTC. The encoded protein is CASSLNWGLTSGANVLTF. The V call is TRBV7-2, the J call TRBJ2-6; D may be TRBD2 (6 bases). The CDR3 extends over 18 amino acids. V lost 2 bases, J lost 0 bases, and 14 bases lay in between. From germline, CDR1 is SGHTA and CDR2 FQGNSA. Looking up the rest from reference TRBV7-2 and TRBJ2-6 gives the full variable domain: GAGVSQSPSNKVTEKGKDVELRCDPISGHTALYWYRQSLGQGLEFLIYFQGNSAPDKSGLPSDRFSAERTGGSVSTLTIQRTQQEDSAVYLCASSLNWGLTSGANVLTFGAGSRLTVL.

The rearrangement joins TRBV5-4 to TRBJ1-1, with TRBD1 identical over 7 bases. The CDR3 consists of 15 residues. Germline V gives CDR1 SGHNT, CDR2 YYREEE (reference sequence). The junction had 7 bases not matched to a gene; V was cut back by 1 base and J by 4 bases. The CDR3: CASSLQGSGGTEAFF. In DNA form, the CDR3 reads TGTGCCAGCAGCTTGCAGGGGTCAGGGGGCACTGAAGCTTTCTTT.

CDR3 nucleotides: TGTGCCAGTAGTACAGAGGGCAGAGAGACCCAGTACTTC. Encoded protein: CASSTEGRETQYF. J is TRBJ2-5 and V is TRBV19; D might be TRBD2 (5 bases). The CDR3 contains 13 residues. The germline V gene has CDR1 LNHDA and CDR2 SQIVND (reference sequence). Between the trimmed V and J ends, which lost 4 bases and 4 bases, there was a span of 10 bases.

V and J are TRBV19 and TRBJ1-5, with D tentatively TRBD1 (5 bases). The germline CDR1 and CDR2 sequences are LNHDA and SQIVND (reference sequence). V lost 3 bases and J 5 bases, leaving 11 bases between the germline ends. The CDR3 length is 14 residues. The CDR3 loop is CASSISGPDQPQHF. In nucleotides, the CDR3 is TGTGCCAGTAGTATTTCAGGGCCCGATCAGCCCCAGCATTTT.

The V gene is TRBV19, the J gene TRBJ2-1; D gene ambiguous. V was clipped by 6 bases and J by 4 bases, with 19 bases between them. In germline, CDR1 is LNHDA, CDR2 SQIVND (reference sequence). CDR3 length equals 16 residues. In DNA, the CDR3 is TGTGCCAGTAGGCCCCTTGGAGACCGGATTTACAATGAGCAGTTCTTC. Its translation is CASRPLGDRIYNEQFF. Looking up the rest from reference TRBV19 and TRBJ2-1 gives the full variable domain: DGGITQSPKYLFRKEGQNVTLSCEQNLNHDAMYWYRQDPGQGLRLIYYSQIVNDFQKGDIAEGYSVSREKKESFPLTVTSAQKNPTAFYLCASRPLGDRIYNEQFFGPGTRLTVL.

This chain joins TRBV19 and TRBJ1-1; the D is unclear. Germline-derived CDR1 and CDR2 are LNHDA and SQIVND (reference sequence). The length of the CDR3 is 13 residues. Trimming took 2 bases from V and 0 from J, leaving 4 bases between them. CDR3 protein: CASSIRVNTEAFF. The CDR3 bases are TGTGCCAGTAGTATACGAGTGAACACTGAAGCTTTCTTT.

The chain carries TRBV5-1 and TRBJ1-2; D is undetermined. Looked up from germline, CDR1 is SGHRS and CDR2 is YFSETQ. V gave up 4 bases and J gave up 0 bases, with 19 bases separating them. The CDR3 is 17 residues long. The CDR3, as DNA: TGCGCCAGCAGCCCTATGAGTACGACACTCCCTAACTATGGCTACACCTTC. Translating gives CASSPMSTTLPNYGYTF.

The V and J genes are TRBV10-1 and TRBJ1-1, with 7 bases fitting TRBD1. Looked up from germline, CDR1 is WNHNN and CDR2 is SYGVQD (reference sequence). V lost 5 bases, J lost 5 bases, and 8 bases stayed unmatched. The CDR3 consists of 14 residues. This chain's CDR3 is CASSSRTGRTEAFF. The CDR3 DNA sequence: TGCGCCAGCAGTTCCCGGACAGGACGTACTGAAGCTTTCTTT.